This T cell receptor beta chain was captured by sequencing in a study of CD8+ T cells in alopecia areata. Study-level background: Those patients who were treated received oral tofacitinib, which was given at 5 to 10 mg twice daily for moderate-to-severe alopecia areata.

Reverse transcribed after extraction, RNA yielded cDNA as the sequencing template. Libraries were prepared by immunoSEQ multiplex PCR; TCRdb keeps only in-frame clonotypes and omits some of them. The sample includes over 150,000 clones, less than 70% of them seen just once. Only a few counts were recorded for this clone. Antigen specificity is unknown. Treatment in this sample: oral pan-JAK inhibitor, 5-10 mg twice daily. After removal of 2 bases from V and 1 base from J, the junction contained 8 bases not matched to a gene. This CDR3 is 17 amino acids long. Germline CDR1 SGHDN, CDR2 FVKESK. Study-wide points: Expanded CD8+ clones among the top 100, and scalp clonality, were significantly decreased by tofacitinib. A great number of expanded lesional clones endured in scalp and blood during tofacitinib.

The clonotype comes from a human donor with alopecia areata. The sequencing used CD4+ T cells sorted from blood, collected at week 24, from a patient treated with tofacitinib. The V gene is TRBV14, the J gene TRBJ2-4, with 7 bases that match TRBD1. The CDR3 loop is CASSQPRQGDAKNIQYF. The CDR3 DNA sequence: TGTGCCAGCAGCCAACCGCGACAGGGTGACGCCAAAAACATTCAGTACTTC.